This TCR beta chain appears in the sequencing data of a study of response to subunit inactivated influenza vaccine (dated by TCRdb to between 2018 and 2020). Some background on the complete study: Deep quantitative T cell receptor repertoire profiling was used in the study to track responses to a trivalent subunit inactivated influenza vaccine.

Findings and caveats that apply to the study as a whole: According to the authors, only a limited number of new T cells may be recruited by each seasonal influenza vaccination.

There are a few counts of this clonotype. Its antigen specificity is not known. No quality values exist for individual bases; no much larger clone is one base distant. The library was generated by RT-PCR. Reads for this sample came from an Illumina HiSeq 2500. Using fastp at Q25 and MiXCR, TCRdb reprocessed the public reads and kept productive beta chains. Rows matching on CDR3 protein sequence are summarized as one entry with the most common DNA and genes. Across this sample there are 750,000 to 850,000 distinct CDR3 sequences, with less than 20% seen only once. The biggest ten clones account for roughly a tenth of the sample. Sequenced here: PBMCs from blood, sampled 4 to 6 days after vaccination. The clonotype originates from a man aged 45-65 years who received an inactivated influenza vaccine. Donor details come from another sample of the same person, matched by shared clones.

The encoded CDR3 is CASSYSTGFSGYTF. DNA sequence: TGTGCCAGCAGTTACTCGACAGGGTTCTCTGGCTACACCTTC. The chain is made from TRBV6-5 and TRBJ1-2, and 7 junction bases match TRBD1. The germline V gene encodes CDR1 MNHEY and CDR2 SVGAGI. Unmatched junction bases come to 5, with V trimmed by 0 bases and J by 7 bases. From cysteine to phenylalanine, the CDR3 is 14 amino acids long. Of all the DNA, just the CDR3 is kept, 42 bases in frame from base 1.